This T cell receptor beta chain emerged from a study of blood T cells in healthy people across ages. The sample holds one count of this clonotype. Its antigen remains unidentified. This CDR3 is 14 amino acids long. Germline V gives CDR1 SGDLS, CDR2 YYNGEE. J lost 2 bases, V lost 4 bases, and 4 bases had no gene match. General study findings and limits: The study found TCR beta diversity correlated strongly with naive T cell percentage.

PBMCs numbering at least 6 million were isolated per sample. A second PCR of roughly 6 to 12 cycles used a sample-barcoded 5' primer and a J-beta primer mix. All samples yielded 3 million or more CDR3-containing paired-end reads. TCRdb redid the calling of the 5' RACE reads with MiXCR, one entry per CDR3 protein. The sample has 800,000 or so distinct CDR3 sequences; under 80% are singletons. The specimen sequenced was blood. This TCR was recovered from a man aged 25 to 45 in good health. The chain links TRBV9 to TRBJ2-3; 7 bases map to TRBD1. CDR3 in DNA: TGTGCCAGCAGCCGGGACAGATACACAGATACGCAGTATTTT. Translated: CASSRDRYTDTQYF.